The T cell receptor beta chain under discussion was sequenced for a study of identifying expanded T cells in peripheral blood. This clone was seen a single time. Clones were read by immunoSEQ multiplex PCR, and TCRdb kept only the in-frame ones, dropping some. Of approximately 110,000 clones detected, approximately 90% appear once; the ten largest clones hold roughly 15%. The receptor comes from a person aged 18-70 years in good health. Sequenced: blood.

CDR3 loop: CASSLRWTGETQYF. CDR3 DNA: TGTGCCAGCAGTTTACGATGGACGGGAGAGACCCAGTACTTC. The V gene is TRBV27, the J gene TRBJ2-5; D call uncertain. With 2 bases removed from V and 4 bases from J, the gap between germline ends came to 11 bases. The CDR3 has 14 residues. From germline, CDR1 is MNHEY and CDR2 SMNVEV (reference sequence).